This T cell receptor (beta chain) was found in a study of T cell responses to AZD1222 COVID-19 vaccine. General study points: Females outnumbered males among donors, who were mostly white British; clonal diversity was possibly underestimated.

The protocol was immunoSEQ multiplex PCR, while the TCRdb copy is restricted to in-frame clones and leaves out a portion. The sample lists roughly 85,000 clones, 86% seen once, with around 6.7% in the top ten. A note on this clone: Its target is not known.

This CDR3 comprises 15 residues. The germline V gene has CDR1 LNHDA and CDR2 SQIVND (reference sequence). V gave up 6 bases and J gave up 14 bases, with 23 bases separating them. The source is an adult in good health. The chain employs TRBV19 and TRBJ1-6; D uncertain. The sample was peripheral blood, taken on day 0 of AZD1222 vaccination. The CDR3 region is CASRDRESARGTLHF. The CDR3 DNA reads TGTGCCAGTAGGGATAGGGAGTCAGCGCGTGGCACCCTCCACTTT.